This TCR beta chain was sequenced in a study of T cells in Graves' hyperthyroidism and ophthalmopathy. General observations from the study: Also found in blood were most expanded thyroid clonotypes above 0.001.

Remarks on this clonotype: Its antigen is undetermined.

Criteria for exclusion of patients were uncontrolled infection, other autoimmune disease, pregnancy or lactation. Clinical symptoms, serum thyroxine and TRAb, thyroid ultrasound and orbital computed tomography were used for the diagnoses. Source material for PBMCs was more than 7.5 ml fresh peripheral blood. TCR beta CDR3 sequences were amplified from RNA transcripts. First-round RT-PCR targeting the TCR CDR3 was performed with the HTBI primer set. TCRdb recomputed calls from the multiplex PCR reads with MiXCR, one row per CDR3 protein. The sample holds hundreds of thousands of distinct CDR3 sequences, 14% to 15% seen once. The CDR3 totals 15 residues. CDR1 SGHNT and CDR2 YYREEE come from the germline V gene (reference sequence). V trimming: 2 bases; J trimming: 8 bases; junction bases outside the gene matches: 10.

The TCR sequence derives from a man between 18 and 35 years old with Graves' ophthalmopathy. The source material was blood. The chain combines TRBV5-4 with TRBJ2-3; 8 bases agree with TRBD1. The CDR3 protein is CASSFADRAFGTQYF. The CDR3, as DNA: TGTGCCAGCAGCTTTGCGGACAGGGCCTTTGGTACGCAGTATTTT.